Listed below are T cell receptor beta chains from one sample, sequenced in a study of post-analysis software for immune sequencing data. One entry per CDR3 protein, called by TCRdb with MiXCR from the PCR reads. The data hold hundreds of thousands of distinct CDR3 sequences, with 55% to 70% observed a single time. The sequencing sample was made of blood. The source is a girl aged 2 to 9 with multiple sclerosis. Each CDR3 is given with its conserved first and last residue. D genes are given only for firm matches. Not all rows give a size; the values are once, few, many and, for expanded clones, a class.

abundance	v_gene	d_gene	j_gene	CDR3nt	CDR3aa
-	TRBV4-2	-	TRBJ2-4	TGTGCCAGCAGCCAAGATGGAGGGGTTGGGCAGTACTTC	CASSQDGGVGQYF
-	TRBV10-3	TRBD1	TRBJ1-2	TGTGCCATCACGGACGGACAGGGCGATGGCTACACCTTC	CAITDGQGDGYTF
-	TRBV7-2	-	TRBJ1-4	TGTGCCAGCAGCTTAGCAGGGAAAGGGAAAAAACTGTTTTTT	CASSLAGKGKKLFF
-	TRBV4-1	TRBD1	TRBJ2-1	TGCGCCAGCAGCCAAGACTGGACAGGGGGCTACAATGAGCAGTTCTTC	CASSQDWTGGYNEQFF
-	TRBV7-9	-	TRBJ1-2	TGTGCCAGCAGCTTAGCCTGGGGGAACTATGGCTACACCTTC	CASSLAWGNYGYTF
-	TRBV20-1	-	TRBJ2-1	TGCAGTGCTAGAGATCAGCCCCGGGGGTCCTACAATGAGCAGTTCTTC	CSARDQPRGSYNEQFF
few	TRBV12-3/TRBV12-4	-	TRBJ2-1	TGTGCCAGCAGTTTAGATAGGGGGGGTATGGATGAGCAGTTCTTC	CASSLDRGGMDEQFF
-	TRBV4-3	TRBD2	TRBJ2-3	TGCGCCAGCAGCCAAGATTGGAGCGGGGGGCTGGGTGGGACAGATACGCAGTATTTT	CASSQDWSGGLGGTDTQYF
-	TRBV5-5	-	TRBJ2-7	TGTGCCAGCAGCTTGATGGTGGGGGGTGCTATCTCCTACGAGCAGTACTTC	CASSLMVGGAISYEQYF
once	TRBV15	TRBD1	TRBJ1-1	TGTGCCACCAGCAGGAGGGACAGGGGACCCTCTCTGAACACTGAAGCTTTCTTT	CATSRRDRGPSLNTEAFF
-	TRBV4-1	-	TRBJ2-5	TGCGCCAGCAGCCAAGGGTTGGGGCGGGCGACCCAGTACTTC	CASSQGLGRATQYF
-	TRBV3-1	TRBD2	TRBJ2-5	TGTGCCAGCAGCCAGTCCCGGGGGGTCCAAGAGACCCAGTACTTC	CASSQSRGVQETQYF
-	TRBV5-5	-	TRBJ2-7	TGTGCCAGCGGCCATCTTACCTTGCAAGCAGGGGTCCAACCCTACGAGCAGTACTTC	CASGHLTLQAGVQPYEQYF
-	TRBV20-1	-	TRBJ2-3	TGCAGTGCTAGAGTGACGGGGCTCACAGATACGCAGTATTTT	CSARVTGLTDTQYF
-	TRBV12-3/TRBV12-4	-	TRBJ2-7	TGTGCCAGCAGTCCCTCCTCCCCAAGGACGCACGAGCAGTACTTC	CASSPSSPRTHEQYF
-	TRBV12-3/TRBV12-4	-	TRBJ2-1	TGTGCCAGCAGTTTTCAGTCGGAAATCTCCTACAATGAGCAGTTCTTC	CASSFQSEISYNEQFF
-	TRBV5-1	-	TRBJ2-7	TGCGCCAGCAGCTTGAAGGCGGGACCGGTGGAGCAGTACTTC	CASSLKAGPVEQYF
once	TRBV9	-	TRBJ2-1	TGTGCCAGCAGCGTAGATTCCGGGTTGGGGCGTGAGCAGTTCTTC	CASSVDSGLGREQFF
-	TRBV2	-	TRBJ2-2	TGTGCCAGCAAAAGGGCGCGGACCACCGGGGAGCTGTTTTTT	CASKRARTTGELFF
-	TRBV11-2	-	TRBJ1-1	TGTGCCAGCAGCTTAGGGGTAGGGCGAACGATCTGGGACACTGAAGCTTTCTTT	CASSLGVGRTIWDTEAFF
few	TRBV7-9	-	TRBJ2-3	TGTGCCAGCAGCTTAGGAAGTTTTAGCACAGATACGCAGTATTTT	CASSLGSFSTDTQYF
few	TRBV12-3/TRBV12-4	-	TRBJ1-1	TGTGCCAGCAGTGTCATTGGGGACAACACTGAAGCTTTCTTT	CASSVIGDNTEAFF
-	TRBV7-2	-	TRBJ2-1	TGTGCCAGCAGCTTGGAGTACGGGTCCTACAATGAGCAGTTCTTC	CASSLEYGSYNEQFF
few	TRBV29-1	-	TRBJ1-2	TGCAGCGTTGAAAGACTCTCGGGCTACACCTTC	CSVERLSGYTF
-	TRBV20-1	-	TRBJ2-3	TGCAGTGCTGGCCAGGTCTCCCTCGATACGCAGTATTTT	CSAGQVSLDTQYF
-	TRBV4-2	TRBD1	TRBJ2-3	TGTGCCAGCAGCCAAATTAAGGGGGCTGCAGATACGCAGTATTTT	CASSQIKGAADTQYF
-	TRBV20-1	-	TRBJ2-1	TGCAGTGCTACCCCCAACGGGCTAGGGTACAATGAGCAGTTCTTC	CSATPNGLGYNEQFF
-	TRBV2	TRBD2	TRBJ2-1	TGTGCCAGCGCCCGACTAGCGGGAGGGGACAATGAGCAGTTCTTC	CASARLAGGDNEQFF
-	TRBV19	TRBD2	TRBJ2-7	TGTGCCAGTCGATATGCTAGCGGGACCGAGCAGTACTTC	CASRYASGTEQYF
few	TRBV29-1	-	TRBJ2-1	TGCAGCGTTGCTTCAGGGCAGTTCTTC	CSVASGQFF
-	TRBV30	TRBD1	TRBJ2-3	TGTGCCTGGAGCCCCGGACAGGGGGCCCCAGATACGCAGTATTTT	CAWSPGQGAPDTQYF
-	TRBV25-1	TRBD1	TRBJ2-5	TGTGCCAGCAGTGAGGTGGGGACAGGGACCCAGTACTTC	CASSEVGTGTQYF
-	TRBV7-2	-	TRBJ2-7	TGTGCCAGCAGCTTAGCGAGTAGGACCCCGGGGTACTTC	CASSLASRTPGYF
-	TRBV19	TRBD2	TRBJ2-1	TGTGCCAGTAGCCGGGGAGGGGCATATGAGCAGTTCTTC	CASSRGGAYEQFF
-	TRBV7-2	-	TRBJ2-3	TGTGCCAGCAGCTTATTCCGGGAAGGTTGGGAGGATACGCAGTATTTT	CASSLFREGWEDTQYF
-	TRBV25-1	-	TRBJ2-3	TGTGCCAGCGGACCTACGGCCACAGATACGCAGTATTTT	CASGPTATDTQYF
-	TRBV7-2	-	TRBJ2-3	TGTGCCAGCAGCTTAGATTTGAATACGCAGTATTTT	CASSLDLNTQYF
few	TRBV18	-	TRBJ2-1	TGTGCCAGCTCGGCAGGGCCTAATGAGCAGTTCTTC	CASSAGPNEQFF
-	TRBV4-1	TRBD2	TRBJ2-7	TGCGCCAGCAGCCCTTCGCGTAGCGGGAGGGACGAGCAGTACTTC	CASSPSRSGRDEQYF
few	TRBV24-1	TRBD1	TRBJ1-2	TGTGCCACCAGCGGGACAGGGGGCGGCTACACCTTC	CATSGTGGGYTF
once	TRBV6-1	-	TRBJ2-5	TGTGCCAGCAGTGATATATTTGAGGGGTGGACGGGTAAAGAGACCCAGTACTTC	CASSDIFEGWTGKETQYF
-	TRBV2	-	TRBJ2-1	TGTGCCAGCGGTGAGCAGTTCTTC	CASGEQFF
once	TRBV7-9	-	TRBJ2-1	TGTGCCAGCAGCTTTTCTGGGGGGCAAAATGAGCAGTTCTTC	CASSFSGGQNEQFF
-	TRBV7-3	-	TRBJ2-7	TGTGCCAGCAGCTTACTCGCGGGGCCTTCCTACGAGCAGTACTTC	CASSLLAGPSYEQYF
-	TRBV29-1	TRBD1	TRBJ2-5	TGCAGCACCGACAGGGGAGCCGCCGCGACCCAGTACTTC	CSTDRGAAATQYF
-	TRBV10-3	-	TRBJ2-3	TGTGCCATCAGCGACGGATCGGACACAGATACGCAGTATTTT	CAISDGSDTDTQYF
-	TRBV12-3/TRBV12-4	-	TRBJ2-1	TGTGCCAGCAGTCCCGGACCTTTCTACAATGAGCAGTTCTTC	CASSPGPFYNEQFF
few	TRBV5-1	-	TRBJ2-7	TGCGCCAGCAGCTTGGTGGGCCGAAGGGGCTACGAGCAGTACTTC	CASSLVGRRGYEQYF
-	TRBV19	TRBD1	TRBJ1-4	TGTGCCAGTAGTCACCGACAGGGGAGCGATGAAAAACTGTTTTTT	CASSHRQGSDEKLFF
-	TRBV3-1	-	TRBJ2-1	TGTGCCAGCAGCCACCTGACCGGGCCTGAGCAGTTCTTC	CASSHLTGPEQFF
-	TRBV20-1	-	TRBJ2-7	TGCAGTGCTAGAGACTCAGGAGGAGGCTACGAGCAGTACTTC	CSARDSGGGYEQYF
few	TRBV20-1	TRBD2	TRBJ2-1	TGCAGTGCTTCTCTAGCGGGAGGGGCCAATGAGCAGTTCTTC	CSASLAGGANEQFF
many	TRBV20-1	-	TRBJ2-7	TGCAGTGCCCGGGTCGGGTACGAGCAGTACTTC	CSARVGYEQYF